This note documents a single T cell receptor (beta chain) sequence. Antigen unknown. Only in-frame clones appear in the TCRdb table, and some are missing; sequencing was by immunoSEQ multiplex PCR. The sample lists more than 85,000 clones, about 88% occurring once. This CDR3 is built from 14 residues. V was pared by 3 bases and J by 0 bases, with 7 bases between. Germline V gene lookup returns CDR1 MDHEN and CDR2 SYDVKM. This specimen comes from a study of T cell responses to AZD1222 COVID-19 vaccine. Study-wide background: Second doses that came at about 4 or about 12 weeks were put together.

The study's findings and limits: Spike-specific TCR repertoires showed rising breadth and depth after two AZD1222 doses. White British donors predominated, females outnumbered males, and clonal diversity was possibly underestimated. Regions 160-218 and 743-854 dominated among vaccine-associated CD4 TCRs spanning spike.

The chain employs TRBV28 and TRBJ2-3, with no clear D. Sequenced material: peripheral blood, taken on day 0 of AZD1222 vaccination. This TCR was recovered from an adult in good health. CDR3 loop: CASSLDVSTDTQYF. CDR3 coding DNA: TGTGCCAGCAGTTTGGACGTTAGCACAGATACGCAGTATTTT.